Included here is one T cell receptor beta chain sequence, with context. The junction had 6 bases not matched to a gene; V was cut back by 5 bases and J by 0 bases. The CDR3 spans 16 residues. Germline-derived CDR1 and CDR2 are WNHNN and SYGVQD (reference sequence). This sample is drawn from a study of cytomegalovirus exposure and HLA in healthy donors. Both 60 Vbeta primers and 13 Jbeta primers went into the PCR. The data were produced by immunoSEQ multiplex PCR, yet TCRdb's version contains in-frame clones alone and is incomplete. The sample consists of over 150,000 clones, 85% of them appearing once.

The chain combines TRBV10-1 with TRBJ1-1; 10 bases match TRBD1. Sequencing input: PBMCs. The source of this sequence is a boy aged 2 to 9 in good health and CMV-seronegative. CDR3 bases: TGCGCCAGCAGTCCATGGACAGGGGGACTGAACACTGAAGCTTTCTTT. Protein sequence: CASSPWTGGLNTEAFF.